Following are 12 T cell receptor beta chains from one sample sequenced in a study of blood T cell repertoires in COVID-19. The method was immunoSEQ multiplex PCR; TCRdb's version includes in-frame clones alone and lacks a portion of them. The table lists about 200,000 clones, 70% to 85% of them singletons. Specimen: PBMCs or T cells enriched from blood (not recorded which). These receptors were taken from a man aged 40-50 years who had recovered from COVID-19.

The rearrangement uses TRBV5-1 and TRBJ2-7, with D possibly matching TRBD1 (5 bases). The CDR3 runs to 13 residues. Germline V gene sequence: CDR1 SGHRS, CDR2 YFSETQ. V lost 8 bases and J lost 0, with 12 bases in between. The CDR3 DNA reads TGCGCCAGTGCTACAGGATTCTCCTACGAGCAGTACTTC. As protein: CASATGFSYEQYF.

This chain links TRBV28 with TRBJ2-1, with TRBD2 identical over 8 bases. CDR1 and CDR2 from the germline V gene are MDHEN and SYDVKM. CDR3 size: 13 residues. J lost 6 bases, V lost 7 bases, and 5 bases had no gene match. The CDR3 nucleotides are TGTGCCAGCAATGTAGCGGGATTCAATGAGCAGTTCTTC. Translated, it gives CASNVAGFNEQFF.

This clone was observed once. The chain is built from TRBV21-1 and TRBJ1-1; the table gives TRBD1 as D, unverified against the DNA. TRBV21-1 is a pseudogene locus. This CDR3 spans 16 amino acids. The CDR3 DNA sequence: TGTGCCAGCAACGAAGAATCACAGGGGTCGAACACTGAAGCTTTCTTT. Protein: CASNEESQGSNTEAFF.

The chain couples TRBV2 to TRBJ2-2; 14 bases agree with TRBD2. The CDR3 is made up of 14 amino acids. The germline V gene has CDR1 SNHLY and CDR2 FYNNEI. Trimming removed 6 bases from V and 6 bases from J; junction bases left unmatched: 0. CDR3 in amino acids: CASRGLAGAGELFF. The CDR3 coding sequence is TGTGCCAGCAGGGGACTAGCGGGGGCCGGGGAGCTGTTTTTT. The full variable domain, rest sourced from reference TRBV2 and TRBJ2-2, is EPEVTQTPSHQVTQMGQEVILRCVPISNHLYFYWYRQILGQKVEFLVSFYNNEISEKSEIFDDQFSVERPDGSNFTLKIRSTKLEDSAMYFCASRGLAGAGELFFGEGSRLTVL.

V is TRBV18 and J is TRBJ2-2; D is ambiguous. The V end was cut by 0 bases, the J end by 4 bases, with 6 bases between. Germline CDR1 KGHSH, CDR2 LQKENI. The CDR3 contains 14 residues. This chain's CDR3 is CASSPPASTGELFF. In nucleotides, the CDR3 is TGTGCCAGCTCACCACCGGCTTCCACCGGGGAGCTGTTTTTT. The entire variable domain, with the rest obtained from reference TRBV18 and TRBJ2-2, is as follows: NAGVMQNPRHLVRRRGQEARLRCSPMKGHSHVYWYRQLPEEGLKFMVYLQKENIIDESGMPKERFSAEFPKEGPSILRIQQVVRGDSAAYFCASSPPASTGELFFGEGSRLTVL.

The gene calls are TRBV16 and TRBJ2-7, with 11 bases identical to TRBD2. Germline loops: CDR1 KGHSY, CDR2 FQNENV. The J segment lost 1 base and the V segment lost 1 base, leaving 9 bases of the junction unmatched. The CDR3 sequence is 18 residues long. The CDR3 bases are TGTGCCAGCAGCCAATTGCCTAGCGGGGGGCTAAGGTCCTACGAGCAGTACTTC. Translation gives CASSQLPSGGLRSYEQYF.

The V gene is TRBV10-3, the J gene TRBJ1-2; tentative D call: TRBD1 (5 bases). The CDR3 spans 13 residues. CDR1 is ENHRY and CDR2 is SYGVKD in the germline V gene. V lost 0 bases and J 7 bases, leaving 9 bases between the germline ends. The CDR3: CAISESRGGGYTF. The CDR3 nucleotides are TGTGCCATCAGTGAGTCAAGGGGCGGTGGCTACACCTTC.

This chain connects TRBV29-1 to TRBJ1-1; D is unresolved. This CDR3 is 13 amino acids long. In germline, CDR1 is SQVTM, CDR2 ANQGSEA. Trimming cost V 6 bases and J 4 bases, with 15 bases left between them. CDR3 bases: TGCAGCGTCAAGAGCGGGTCGTTCACTGAAGCTTTCTTT. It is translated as CSVKSGSFTEAFF.

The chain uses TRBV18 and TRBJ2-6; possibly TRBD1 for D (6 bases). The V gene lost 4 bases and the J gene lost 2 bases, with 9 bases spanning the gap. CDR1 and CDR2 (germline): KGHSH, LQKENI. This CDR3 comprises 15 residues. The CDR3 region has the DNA TGTGCCAGCTCACAAAACAGGGCTGGGGCCAACGTCCTGACTTTC. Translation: CASSQNRAGANVLTF.

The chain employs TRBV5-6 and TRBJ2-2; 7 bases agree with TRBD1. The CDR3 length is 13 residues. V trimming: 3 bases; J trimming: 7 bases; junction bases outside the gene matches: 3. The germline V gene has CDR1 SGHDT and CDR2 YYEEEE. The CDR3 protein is CASSSTGFGELFF. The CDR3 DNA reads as TGTGCCAGCAGCTCGACAGGGTTCGGGGAGCTGTTTTTT.

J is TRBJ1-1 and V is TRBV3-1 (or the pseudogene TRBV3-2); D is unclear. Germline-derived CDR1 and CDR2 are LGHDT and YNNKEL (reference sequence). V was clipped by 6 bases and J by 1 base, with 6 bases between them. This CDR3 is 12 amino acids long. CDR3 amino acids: CASRARNTEAFF. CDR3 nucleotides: TGTGCCAGCAGAGCACGGAACACTGAAGCTTTCTTT.

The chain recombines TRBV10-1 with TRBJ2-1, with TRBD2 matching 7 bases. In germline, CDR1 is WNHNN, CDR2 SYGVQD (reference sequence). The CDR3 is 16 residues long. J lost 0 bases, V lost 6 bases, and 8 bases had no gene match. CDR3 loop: CASRPLAASSYNEQFF. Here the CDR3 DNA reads TGCGCCAGCAGACCGCTAGCGGCCAGCTCCTACAATGAGCAGTTCTTC.